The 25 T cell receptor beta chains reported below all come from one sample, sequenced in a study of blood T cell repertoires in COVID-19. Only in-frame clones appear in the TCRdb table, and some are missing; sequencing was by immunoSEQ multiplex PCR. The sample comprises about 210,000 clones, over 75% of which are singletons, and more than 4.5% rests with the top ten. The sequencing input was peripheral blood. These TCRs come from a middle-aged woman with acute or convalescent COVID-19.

CDR3 nucleotides: TGCGCCAGCAGCTCCACCACTCTCGGCACTGAAGCTTTCTTT. The encoded protein is CASSSTTLGTEAFF. The chain uses TRBV5-1 and TRBJ1-1; no clear D gene. The germline V and J ends were trimmed by 3 bases and 4 bases, with 13 bases remaining between them. The CDR3 sequence is 14 residues long. Looked up from germline, CDR1 is SGHRS and CDR2 is YFSETQ.

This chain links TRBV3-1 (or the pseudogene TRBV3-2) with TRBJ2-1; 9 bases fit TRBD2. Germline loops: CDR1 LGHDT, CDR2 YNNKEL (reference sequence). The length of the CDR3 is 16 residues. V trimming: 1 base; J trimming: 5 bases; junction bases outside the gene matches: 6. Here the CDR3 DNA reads TGTGCCAGCAGCCAAGTCCCTAGCGGGGCGAACAATGAGCAGTTCTTC. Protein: CASSQVPSGANNEQFF.

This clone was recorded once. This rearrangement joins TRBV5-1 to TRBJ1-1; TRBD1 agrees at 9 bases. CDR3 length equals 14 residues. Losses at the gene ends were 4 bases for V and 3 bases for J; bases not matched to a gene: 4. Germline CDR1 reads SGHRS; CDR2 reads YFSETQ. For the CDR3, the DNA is TGCGCCAGCAGCGCACAGGGGGCGTACACTGAAGCTTTCTTT. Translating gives CASSAQGAYTEAFF.

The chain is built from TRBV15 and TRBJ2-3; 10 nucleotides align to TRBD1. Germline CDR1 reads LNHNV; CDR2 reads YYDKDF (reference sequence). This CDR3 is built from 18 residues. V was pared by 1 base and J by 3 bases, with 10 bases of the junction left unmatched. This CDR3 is CATSRGYDRGLATDTQYF. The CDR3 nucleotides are TGTGCCACCAGCAGAGGCTACGACAGGGGGCTTGCGACAGATACGCAGTATTTT.

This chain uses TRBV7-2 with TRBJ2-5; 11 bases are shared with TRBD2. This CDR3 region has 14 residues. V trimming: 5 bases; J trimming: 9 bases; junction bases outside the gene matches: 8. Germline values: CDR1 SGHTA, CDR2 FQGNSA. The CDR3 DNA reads TGTGCCAGCAGCAAAGGCTCGACTAGCGGGGCCCAGTACTTC. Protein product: CASSKGSTSGAQYF.

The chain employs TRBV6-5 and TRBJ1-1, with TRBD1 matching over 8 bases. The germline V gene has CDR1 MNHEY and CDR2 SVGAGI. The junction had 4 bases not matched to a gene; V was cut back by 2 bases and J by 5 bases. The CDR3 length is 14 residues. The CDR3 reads CASSYMTGATEAFF. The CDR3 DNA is TGTGCCAGCAGTTACATGACAGGGGCAACTGAAGCTTTCTTT.

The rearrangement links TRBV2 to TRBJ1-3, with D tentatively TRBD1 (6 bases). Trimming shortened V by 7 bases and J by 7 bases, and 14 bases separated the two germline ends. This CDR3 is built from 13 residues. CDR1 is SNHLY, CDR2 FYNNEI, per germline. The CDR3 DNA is TGTGCCAGCATTATGGACAGTAGGAACACCATATATTTT. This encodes CASIMDSRNTIYF.

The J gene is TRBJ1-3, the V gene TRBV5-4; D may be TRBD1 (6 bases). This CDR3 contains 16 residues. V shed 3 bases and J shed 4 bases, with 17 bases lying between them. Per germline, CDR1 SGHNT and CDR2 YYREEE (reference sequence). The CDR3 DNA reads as TGTGCCAGCAGCTATCCGGGACACCCTTCCGGAAACACCATATATTTT. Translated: CASSYPGHPSGNTIYF.

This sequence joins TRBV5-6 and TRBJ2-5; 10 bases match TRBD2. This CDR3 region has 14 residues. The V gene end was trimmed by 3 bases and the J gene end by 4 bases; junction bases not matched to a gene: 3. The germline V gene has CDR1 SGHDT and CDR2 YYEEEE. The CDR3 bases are TGTGCCAGCAGCTCTAGCGGGGGACCAGAGACCCAGTACTTC. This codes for CASSSSGGPETQYF.

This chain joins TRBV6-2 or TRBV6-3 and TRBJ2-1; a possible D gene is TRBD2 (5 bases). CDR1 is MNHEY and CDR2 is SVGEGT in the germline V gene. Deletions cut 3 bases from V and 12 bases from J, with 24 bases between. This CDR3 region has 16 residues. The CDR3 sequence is CASSYNRRSETIRQFF. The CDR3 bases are TGTGCCAGCAGTTATAATCGGAGGAGCGAGACGATTAGGCAGTTCTTC.

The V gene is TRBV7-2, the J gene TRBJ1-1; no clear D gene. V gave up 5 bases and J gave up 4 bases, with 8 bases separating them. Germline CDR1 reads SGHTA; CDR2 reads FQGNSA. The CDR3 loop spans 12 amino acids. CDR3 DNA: TGTGCCAGCAGCCTGACTTCCACTGAAGCTTTCTTT. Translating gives CASSLTSTEAFF.

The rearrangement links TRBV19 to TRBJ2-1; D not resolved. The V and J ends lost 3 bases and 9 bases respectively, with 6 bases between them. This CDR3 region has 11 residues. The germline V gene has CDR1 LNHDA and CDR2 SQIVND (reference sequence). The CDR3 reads CASSMTGEQFF. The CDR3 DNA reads TGTGCCAGTAGTATGACTGGTGAGCAGTTCTTC.

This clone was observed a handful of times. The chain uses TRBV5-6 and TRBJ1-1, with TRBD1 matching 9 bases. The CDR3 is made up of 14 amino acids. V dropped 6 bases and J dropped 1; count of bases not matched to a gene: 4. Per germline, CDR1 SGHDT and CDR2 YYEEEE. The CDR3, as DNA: TGTGCCAGCACCCAGGACAGGGGGAACACTGAAGCTTTCTTT. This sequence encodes CASTQDRGNTEAFF. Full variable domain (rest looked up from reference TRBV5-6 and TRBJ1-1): DAGVTQSPTHLIKTRGQQVTLRCSPKSGHDTVSWYQQALGQGPQFIFQYYEEEERQRGNFPDRFSGHQFPNYSSELNVNALLLGDSALYLCASTQDRGNTEAFFGQGTRLTVV.

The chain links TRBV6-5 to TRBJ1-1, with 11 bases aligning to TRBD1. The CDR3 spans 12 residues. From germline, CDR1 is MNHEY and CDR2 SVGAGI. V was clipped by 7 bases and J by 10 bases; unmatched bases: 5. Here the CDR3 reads CASIWGQGVAFF. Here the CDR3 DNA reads TGTGCCAGCATCTGGGGACAGGGGGTAGCTTTCTTT.

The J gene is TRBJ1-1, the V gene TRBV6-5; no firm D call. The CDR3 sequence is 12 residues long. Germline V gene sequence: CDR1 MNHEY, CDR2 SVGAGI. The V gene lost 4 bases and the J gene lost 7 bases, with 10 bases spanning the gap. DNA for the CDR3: TGTGCCAGCAGTTCCAGGATTGGTGAAGCTTTCTTT. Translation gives CASSSRIGEAFF.

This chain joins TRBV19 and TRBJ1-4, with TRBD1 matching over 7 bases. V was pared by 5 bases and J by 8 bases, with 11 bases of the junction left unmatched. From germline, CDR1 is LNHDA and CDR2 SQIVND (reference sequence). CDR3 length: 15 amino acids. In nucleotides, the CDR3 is TGTGCCAGTAGTGCGCTACTCCAGGGGGTCGAAAAACTGTTTTTT. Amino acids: CASSALLQGVEKLFF.

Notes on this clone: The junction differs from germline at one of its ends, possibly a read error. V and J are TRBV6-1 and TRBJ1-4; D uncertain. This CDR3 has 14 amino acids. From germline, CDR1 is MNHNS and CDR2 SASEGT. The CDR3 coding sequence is TGTGCCAGCAGGGAAGGACGAGCTGCGGGAAAACTGTTTTTT. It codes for CASREGRAAGKLFF.

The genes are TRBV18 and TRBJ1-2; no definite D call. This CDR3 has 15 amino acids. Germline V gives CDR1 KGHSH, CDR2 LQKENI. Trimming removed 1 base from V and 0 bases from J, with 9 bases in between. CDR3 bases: TGTGCCAGCTCACCACACCCAGGCTCTAACTATGGCTACACCTTC. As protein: CASSPHPGSNYGYTF. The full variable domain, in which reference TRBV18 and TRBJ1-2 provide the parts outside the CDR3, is NAGVMQNPRHLVRRRGQEARLRCSPMKGHSHVYWYRQLPEEGLKFMVYLQKENIIDESGMPKERFSAEFPKEGPSILRIQQVVRGDSAAYFCASSPHPGSNYGYTFGSGTRLTVV.

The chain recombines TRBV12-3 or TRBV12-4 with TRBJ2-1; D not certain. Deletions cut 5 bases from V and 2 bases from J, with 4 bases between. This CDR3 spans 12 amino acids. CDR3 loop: CASSTAYNEQFF. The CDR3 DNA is TGTGCCAGCAGTACGGCCTACAATGAGCAGTTCTTC.

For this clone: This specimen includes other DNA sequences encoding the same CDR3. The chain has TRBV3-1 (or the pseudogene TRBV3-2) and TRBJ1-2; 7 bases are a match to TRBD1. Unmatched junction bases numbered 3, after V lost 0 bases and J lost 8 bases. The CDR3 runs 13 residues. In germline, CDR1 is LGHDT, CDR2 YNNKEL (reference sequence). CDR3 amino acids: CASSQEGGSGYTF. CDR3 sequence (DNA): TGTGCCAGCAGCCAAGAAGGGGGCTCCGGCTACACCTTC.

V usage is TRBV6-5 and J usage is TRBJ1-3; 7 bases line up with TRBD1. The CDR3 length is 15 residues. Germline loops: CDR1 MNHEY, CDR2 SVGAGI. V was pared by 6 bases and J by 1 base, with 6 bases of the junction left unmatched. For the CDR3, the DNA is TGTGCCAGCAGCGCCTTACAGGGGTCTGGAAACACCATATATTTT. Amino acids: CASSALQGSGNTIYF.

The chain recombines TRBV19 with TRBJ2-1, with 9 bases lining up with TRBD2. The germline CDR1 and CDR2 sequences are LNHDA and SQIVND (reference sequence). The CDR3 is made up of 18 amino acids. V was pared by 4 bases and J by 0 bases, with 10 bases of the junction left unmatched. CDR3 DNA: TGTGCCAGTAGTAGGGCTAGCGGGGTGCCAAGCTCCTACAATGAGCAGTTCTTC. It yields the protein CASSRASGVPSSYNEQFF.

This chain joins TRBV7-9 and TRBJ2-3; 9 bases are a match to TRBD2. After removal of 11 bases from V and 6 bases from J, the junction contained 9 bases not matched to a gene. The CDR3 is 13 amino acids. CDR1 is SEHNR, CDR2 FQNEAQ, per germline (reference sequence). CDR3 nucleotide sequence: TGTGCCTATGGCGGGGGGGCCGGGGATACGCAGTATTTT. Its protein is CAYGGGAGDTQYF. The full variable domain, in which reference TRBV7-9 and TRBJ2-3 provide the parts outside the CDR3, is DTGVSQNPRHKITKRGQNVTFRCDPISEHNRLYWYRQTLGQGPEFLTYFQNEAQLEKSRLLSDRFSAERPKGSFSTLEIQRTEQGDSAMYLCAYGGGAGDTQYFGPGTRLTVL.

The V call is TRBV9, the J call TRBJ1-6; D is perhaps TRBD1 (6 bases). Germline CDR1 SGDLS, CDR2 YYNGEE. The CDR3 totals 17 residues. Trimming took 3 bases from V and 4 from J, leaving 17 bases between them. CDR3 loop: CASSADGWGQYNSPLHF. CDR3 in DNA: TGTGCCAGCAGCGCGGATGGTTGGGGACAATATAATTCACCCCTCCACTTT.

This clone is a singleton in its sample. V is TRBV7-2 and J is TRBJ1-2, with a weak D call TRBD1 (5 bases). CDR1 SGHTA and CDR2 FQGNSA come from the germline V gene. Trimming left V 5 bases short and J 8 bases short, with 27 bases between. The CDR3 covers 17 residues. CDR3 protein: CASSPIYRGTGLVGYTF. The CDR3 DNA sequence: TGTGCCAGCAGCCCCATCTACCGGGGGACCGGCCTTGTAGGCTACACCTTC.